Listed below are T cell receptor beta chains from one sample, sequenced in a study of preoperative IRX-2 immunotherapy in early breast cancer. TCRdb's table, derived via immunoSEQ multiplex PCR, lists solely in-frame clones and lacks some. The data hold about 23,000 clones, with 80% to 90% observed a single time. The sample in question was tumor tissue, obtained after IRX-2 immunotherapy. The receptors were sampled from a human donor with breast cancer. Each CDR3 is given with its conserved first and last residue. Each record gives: clone size, J gene, D gene, V gene, CDR3 DNA, CDR3 protein. D genes are given only for firm matches. Some rows have no size entry. The others give once, few or many, or a class for an expanded clone.

abundance: -
j_gene: TRBJ2-7
d_gene: -
v_gene: TRBV6-6
CDR3nt: TGTGCCAGCAACATAAACCGGGACAACTCCTACGAGCAGTACTTC
CDR3aa: CASNINRDNSYEQYF

abundance: -
j_gene: TRBJ1-2
d_gene: -
v_gene: TRBV4-1
CDR3nt: TGCGCCAGCAGCCAAGATGGGCGGGCCTATGGCTACACCTTC
CDR3aa: CASSQDGRAYGYTF

abundance: -
j_gene: TRBJ2-1
d_gene: TRBD1
v_gene: TRBV5-6
CDR3nt: TGTGCCAGCAGCTGGACAGGGGGTAAGGACAATGAGCAGTTCTTC
CDR3aa: CASSWTGGKDNEQFF

abundance: -
j_gene: TRBJ1-2
d_gene: -
v_gene: TRBV6-6
CDR3nt: TGTGCCAGCAGTTACAACTATGGCTACACCTTC
CDR3aa: CASSYNYGYTF

abundance: -
j_gene: TRBJ2-5
d_gene: TRBD1
v_gene: TRBV28
CDR3nt: TGTGCCACCCTGACAGGGGCCCAAGAGACCCAGTACTTC
CDR3aa: CATLTGAQETQYF

abundance: -
j_gene: TRBJ2-3
d_gene: TRBD2
v_gene: TRBV7-8
CDR3nt: TGTGCCAGCAGCGCCTTACTAGCGGAGACAAGCACAGATACGCAGTATTTT
CDR3aa: CASSALLAETSTDTQYF

abundance: once
j_gene: TRBJ2-2
d_gene: TRBD2
v_gene: TRBV7-6
CDR3nt: TGTGCCAGCAGCTTGGGACTAGCGGGAGGGCCGAACGGGGAGCTGTTTTTT
CDR3aa: CASSLGLAGGPNGELFF

abundance: -
j_gene: TRBJ1-1
d_gene: -
v_gene: TRBV13
CDR3nt: TGTGCCAGCAGCTTAGTCGGGGGAGCGACTGAAGCTTTCTTT
CDR3aa: CASSLVGGATEAFF

abundance: -
j_gene: TRBJ2-6
d_gene: -
v_gene: TRBV7-2
CDR3nt: TGTGCCAGCAGCTTGCAGTTCTCTGGGGCCAACGTCCTGACTTTC
CDR3aa: CASSLQFSGANVLTF

abundance: -
j_gene: TRBJ2-5
d_gene: TRBD2
v_gene: TRBV5-1
CDR3nt: TGCGCCAGCAGCCCACGGACTAGCGGGGGGCCCGGGACCCAGTACTTC
CDR3aa: CASSPRTSGGPGTQYF

abundance: -
j_gene: TRBJ1-5
d_gene: -
v_gene: TRBV11-1
CDR3nt: TGTGCCAGCAGCTCCGCTACGAAATGGGCCCAGCATTTT
CDR3aa: CASSSATKWAQHF

abundance: -
j_gene: TRBJ2-7
d_gene: -
v_gene: TRBV7-2
CDR3nt: TGTGCCAGCAGCTTAGGAAGGGCGAGTTACGAGCAGTACTTC
CDR3aa: CASSLGRASYEQYF

abundance: -
j_gene: TRBJ1-2
d_gene: -
v_gene: TRBV6-5
CDR3nt: TGTGCCAGCAGTTACTCGACAGGTTATAACTATGGCTACACCTTC
CDR3aa: CASSYSTGYNYGYTF

abundance: -
j_gene: TRBJ2-3
d_gene: -
v_gene: TRBV25-1
CDR3nt: TGTGCCAGGACCTCGGACGAAAGCACAGATACGCAGTATTTT
CDR3aa: CARTSDESTDTQYF

abundance: -
j_gene: TRBJ2-1
d_gene: -
v_gene: TRBV5-1
CDR3nt: TGCGCCAGCAGCTTCCGGGACACCTACAATGAGCAGTTCTTC
CDR3aa: CASSFRDTYNEQFF

abundance: -
j_gene: TRBJ1-2
d_gene: TRBD1
v_gene: TRBV28
CDR3nt: TGTGCCAGCAGATTACAGGGGGCAGGCTATGGCTACACCTTC
CDR3aa: CASRLQGAGYGYTF

abundance: -
j_gene: TRBJ2-2
d_gene: -
v_gene: TRBV5-1
CDR3nt: TGCGCCAGCAGCATACAGGGATTGGTACCCGGGGAGCTGTTTTTT
CDR3aa: CASSIQGLVPGELFF

abundance: -
j_gene: TRBJ1-2
d_gene: -
v_gene: TRBV6-4
CDR3nt: TGTGCCAGCAGTTCCGAGACAGGCTATGGCTACACCTTC
CDR3aa: CASSSETGYGYTF

abundance: -
j_gene: TRBJ2-1
d_gene: TRBD2
v_gene: TRBV13
CDR3nt: TGTGCCAGCAGCTCAACCCTCGGGCTAGCGGGAGATAATGAGCAGTTCTTC
CDR3aa: CASSSTLGLAGDNEQFF

abundance: large
j_gene: TRBJ2-7
d_gene: TRBD2
v_gene: TRBV4-1
CDR3nt: TGCGCCAGCAGCCAAGAGAACCGGGGGGCCTACGAGCAGTACTTC
CDR3aa: CASSQENRGAYEQYF

abundance: -
j_gene: TRBJ2-7
d_gene: TRBD1
v_gene: TRBV19
CDR3nt: TGTGCCAGTAGTATTGACAGGGCCTACGAGCAGTACTTC
CDR3aa: CASSIDRAYEQYF

abundance: once
j_gene: TRBJ1-3
d_gene: -
v_gene: TRBV7-2
CDR3nt: TGTGCCAGCAGCTTAGGTACAGTCGCTGGAAACACCATATATTTT
CDR3aa: CASSLGTVAGNTIYF

abundance: -
j_gene: TRBJ2-3
d_gene: -
v_gene: TRBV18
CDR3nt: TGTGCCAGCTCACCATTAAGCGCAGATACGCAGTATTTT
CDR3aa: CASSPLSADTQYF

abundance: -
j_gene: TRBJ2-5
d_gene: -
v_gene: TRBV5-1
CDR3nt: TGCGCCAGCAGCTTGGCCGGCTTCCAAGAGACCCAGTACTTC
CDR3aa: CASSLAGFQETQYF

abundance: -
j_gene: TRBJ2-7
d_gene: -
v_gene: TRBV5-6
CDR3nt: TGTGCCAGCAGCCCGGACGGGGGCGGCTCCTACGAGCAGTACTTC
CDR3aa: CASSPDGGGSYEQYF

abundance: once
j_gene: TRBJ1-1
d_gene: -
v_gene: TRBV19
CDR3nt: TGTGCCAGTAGTATCGGCCCCTTTAACACTGAAGCTTTCTTT
CDR3aa: CASSIGPFNTEAFF

abundance: -
j_gene: TRBJ1-5
d_gene: -
v_gene: TRBV18
CDR3nt: TGTGCCAGCTCACCATACGACAGCAGCAGCGGGCAGCCCCAGCATTTT
CDR3aa: CASSPYDSSSGQPQHF

abundance: -
j_gene: TRBJ1-4
d_gene: -
v_gene: TRBV7-8
CDR3nt: TGTGCCAGCAGCCTCGGGGGGCCTAATGAAAAACTGTTTTTT
CDR3aa: CASSLGGPNEKLFF

abundance: -
j_gene: TRBJ2-3
d_gene: TRBD1
v_gene: TRBV6-1
CDR3nt: TGTGCCAGCATAAAGGGACAGGGGGCAGATACGCAGTATTTT
CDR3aa: CASIKGQGADTQYF

abundance: -
j_gene: TRBJ1-2
d_gene: TRBD1
v_gene: TRBV15
CDR3nt: TGTGCCACCAGCAGAGCCTCAGGGGGAGGTGGCTACACCTTC
CDR3aa: CATSRASGGGGYTF

abundance: -
j_gene: TRBJ2-7
d_gene: -
v_gene: TRBV6-6
CDR3nt: TGTGCCAGCAGAATGCAGGGGGGCGGCGAGCAGTACTTC
CDR3aa: CASRMQGGGEQYF

abundance: -
j_gene: TRBJ2-3
d_gene: -
v_gene: TRBV11-2
CDR3nt: TGTGCCAGCAGCCCCCACCGAGCTGCTGTTGGGAATACGCAGTATTTT
CDR3aa: CASSPHRAAVGNTQYF

abundance: -
j_gene: TRBJ1-5
d_gene: -
v_gene: TRBV6-6
CDR3nt: TGTGCCAGCACCGACGGTCAGGGTCGGCCCCAGCATTTT
CDR3aa: CASTDGQGRPQHF

abundance: -
j_gene: TRBJ2-3
d_gene: TRBD1
v_gene: TRBV25-1
CDR3nt: TGTGCCAGCAGTAGGTCGGGACAGGGAACCGATACGCAGTATTTT
CDR3aa: CASSRSGQGTDTQYF

abundance: -
j_gene: TRBJ2-1
d_gene: -
v_gene: TRBV11-3
CDR3nt: TGTGCCAGCAGCTTTACAGGCGGAAAAAGCTCCTACAATGAGCAGTTCTTC
CDR3aa: CASSFTGGKSSYNEQFF

abundance: -
j_gene: TRBJ2-5
d_gene: -
v_gene: TRBV15
CDR3nt: TGTGCCACCAGCAGCCCCCCGGGCAGAGGGGAAGAGACCCAGTACTTC
CDR3aa: CATSSPPGRGEETQYF

abundance: -
j_gene: TRBJ2-7
d_gene: TRBD1
v_gene: TRBV25-1
CDR3nt: TGTGCCAGCAAGCGGACAGGGGGCGACGAGCAGTACTTC
CDR3aa: CASKRTGGDEQYF

abundance: -
j_gene: TRBJ2-7
d_gene: TRBD1
v_gene: TRBV11-2
CDR3nt: TGTGCCAGCAGCATTGGGGACAGAGCCTCCTACGAGCAGTACTTC
CDR3aa: CASSIGDRASYEQYF

abundance: -
j_gene: TRBJ2-3
d_gene: TRBD2
v_gene: TRBV5-1
CDR3nt: TGCGCCAGCAGCATACTAGCGGGAGAACTCATTAGCACAGATACGCAGTATTTT
CDR3aa: CASSILAGELISTDTQYF

abundance: -
j_gene: TRBJ2-1
d_gene: TRBD1
v_gene: TRBV11-2
CDR3nt: TGTGCCAGCAGCTTAGGGACAGGGTACAATGAGCAGTTCTTC
CDR3aa: CASSLGTGYNEQFF

abundance: -
j_gene: TRBJ1-5
d_gene: TRBD1
v_gene: TRBV28
CDR3nt: TGTGCCAGCAGTTTCCCTAATCAGGGGGGGCAGCCCCAGCATTTT
CDR3aa: CASSFPNQGGQPQHF

abundance: -
j_gene: TRBJ2-1
d_gene: TRBD2
v_gene: TRBV2
CDR3nt: TGTGCCAGCAGTGAAGATCGGGGGGTTCGGTTCTTC
CDR3aa: CASSEDRGVRFF

abundance: -
j_gene: TRBJ2-5
d_gene: -
v_gene: TRBV28
CDR3nt: TGTGCCAGCAGTACCGCAGGGAATAAAGAGACCCAGTACTTC
CDR3aa: CASSTAGNKETQYF

abundance: -
j_gene: TRBJ1-4
d_gene: -
v_gene: TRBV10-3
CDR3nt: TGTGCCATCAGTGGGGACCAGGGTGGGAGAGAAAAACTGTTTTTT
CDR3aa: CAISGDQGGREKLFF

abundance: -
j_gene: TRBJ2-1
d_gene: -
v_gene: TRBV6-5
CDR3nt: TGTGCCAGTAAGGGGGGGAATGAGCAGTTCTTC
CDR3aa: CASKGGNEQFF

abundance: -
j_gene: TRBJ2-7
d_gene: TRBD2
v_gene: TRBV7-9
CDR3nt: TGTGCCAGCAGCTTGACTAGCGGGAGGCCCTCCTACGAGCAGTACTTC
CDR3aa: CASSLTSGRPSYEQYF